The 26 T cell receptor beta chains below were found in one sample sequenced in a study of blood T cells in healthy people across ages. For the second PCR, which ran for about 6 to 11 cycles, a sample-barcoded 5' primer and a J-beta primer mix were used. TCRdb itself ran the 5' RACE reads through MiXCR, one entry per CDR3 protein. Of about 1.4 million distinct CDR3 sequences listed, around 59% are singletons. Sequencing was done on a sample of blood. These receptors all stem from a man aged 18 to 29 in good health.

V is TRBV5-4 and J is TRBJ2-7, with TRBD1 as a possible D gene (6 bases). Germline V gene lookup returns CDR1 SGHNT and CDR2 YYREEE (reference sequence). V dropped 2 bases and J dropped 4 bases, with 13 bases sitting between them. The CDR3 runs 14 residues. As DNA, the CDR3 is TGTGCCAGCAGCTTACAGACAGGAATTTACGAGCAGTACTTC. Translating it yields CASSLQTGIYEQYF.

This clonotype was seen only a few times. The chain links TRBV12-3 or TRBV12-4 to TRBJ2-1; TRBD2 aligns across 8 bases. The CDR3 has 17 amino acids. The junction had 16 bases not matched to a gene; V was cut back by 5 bases and J by 7 bases. CDR3 DNA sequence: TGTGCCAGCAGTCCCGCGGTGGATCGGGGGGGGAGGAATGAGCAGTTCTTC. This gives the protein CASSPAVDRGGRNEQFF.

The chain combines TRBV7-2 with TRBJ2-1, with a possible D match to TRBD1 (5 bases). Germline V gene sequence: CDR1 SGHTA, CDR2 FQGNSA. Trimming cost V 6 bases and J 2 bases, with 14 bases left between them. The CDR3 contains 15 residues. CDR3 in DNA: TGTGCCAGCAGTTCTGTTGTGGGGCCCTACAATGAGCAGTTCTTC. It codes for CASSSVVGPYNEQFF. The full variable domain, completed using reference TRBV7-2 and TRBJ2-1, is GAGVSQSPSNKVTEKGKDVELRCDPISGHTALYWYRQSLGQGLEFLIYFQGNSAPDKSGLPSDRFSAERTGGSVSTLTIQRTQQEDSAVYLCASSSVVGPYNEQFFGPGTRLTVL.

This clonotype has a handful of counts. In nucleotides, the CDR3 is TGTGCCAGCAGCTTAGCTGTGACAGGGTATAACGAGCAGTACTTC. Translated, it gives CASSLAVTGYNEQYF. The chain carries TRBV7-2 and TRBJ2-7, with 7 bases lining up with TRBD1. Germline V gene lookup returns CDR1 SGHTA and CDR2 FQGNSA. The ends lost 0 bases at V and 5 bases at J; junction bases unmatched: 7. The CDR3 runs to 15 residues.

This clonotype was detected only a few times. This chain uses TRBV20-1 with TRBJ2-7, with 8 bases fitting TRBD2. Trimming at V came to 5 bases and at J to 0 bases, leaving 3 bases not matched to a gene. Per the germline V gene, CDR1 is DFQATT and CDR2 is SNEGSKA (reference sequence). The CDR3 extends over 13 amino acids. CDR3 sequence (DNA): TGCAGTGCTCACGGGGGGGGCTCCTACGAGCAGTACTTC. This sequence encodes CSAHGGGSYEQYF.

The chain is built from TRBV12-3 or TRBV12-4 and TRBJ1-5, with 7 bases that match TRBD1. The CDR3 has 18 amino acids. The junction had 22 bases not matched to a gene; V was cut back by 4 bases and J by 10 bases. The CDR3 here is CASSSTKTGWGAGLPQHF. CDR3 bases: TGTGCCAGCAGTTCAACCAAGACAGGGTGGGGAGCGGGGCTCCCCCAGCATTTT.

This clonotype appeared once. The gene calls are TRBV10-3 and TRBJ1-4; possibly TRBD1 for D (6 bases). V was trimmed by 0 bases and J by 16 bases, leaving 12 bases between them. The CDR3 loop spans 12 amino acids. Per the germline V gene, CDR1 is ENHRY and CDR2 is SYGVKD. The CDR3 loop is CAISESGTMEFF. The CDR3, as DNA: TGTGCCATCAGTGAGTCCGGGACAATGGAGTTTTTT.

This clonotype was counted only a few times. The chain couples TRBV6-5 to TRBJ2-1; a weak D match, TRBD2 (6 bases). Per the germline V gene, CDR1 is MNHEY and CDR2 is SVGAGI. The germline V and J ends were trimmed by 5 bases and 7 bases, with 12 bases remaining between them. The CDR3 runs 13 residues. The CDR3 region is CASSTDYGNEQFF. The DNA for the CDR3 is TGTGCCAGCAGTACGGACTATGGGAATGAGCAGTTCTTC.

The chain joins TRBV5-6 to TRBJ1-1; a weak D match, TRBD1 (5 bases). The CDR3 length is 13 residues. V was cut by 4 bases and J by 6 bases, with 13 bases left in between. CDR1 SGHDT and CDR2 YYEEEE come from the germline V gene. CDR3 sequence reads: CASSRMDTSEAFF. The DNA for the CDR3 is TGTGCCAGCAGCCGTATGGACACCTCTGAAGCTTTCTTT.

The rearrangement uses TRBV7-8 and TRBJ2-7; 10 nucleotides line up with TRBD2. The J call may be wrong; the DNA end is better matched by TRBJ2-5. The CDR3 spans 14 residues. The germline V gene has CDR1 SGHVS and CDR2 FQNEAQ. The CDR3 loop reads CASSYPGLAETQYF. The DNA for the CDR3 is TGTGCCAGCAGTTACCCGGGACTAGCGGAGACCCAGTACTTC.

The genes are TRBV2 and TRBJ2-5; 9 bases are shared with TRBD1. Germline CDR1 reads SNHLY; CDR2 reads FYNNEI. The CDR3 runs to 16 residues. The trim removed 5 bases at V and 1 base at J, leaving 8 bases unmatched. Here the CDR3 DNA reads TGTGCCAGCAGTCAGCCCGGGACAGGGATCCAAGAGACCCAGTACTTC. It is translated as CASSQPGTGIQETQYF. Together with reference TRBV2 and TRBJ2-5, the CDR3 gives the full variable domain: EPEVTQTPSHQVTQMGQEVILRCVPISNHLYFYWYRQILGQKVEFLVSFYNNEISEKSEIFDDQFSVERPDGSNFTLKIRSTKLEDSAMYFCASSQPGTGIQETQYFGPGTRLLVL.

This clonotype has only a few counts. The chain combines TRBV6-1 with TRBJ1-2, with D perhaps matching TRBD1 (5 bases). Germline V gives CDR1 MNHNS, CDR2 SASEGT. The CDR3 consists of 15 residues. Trimming took 11 bases from V and 7 from J, leaving 26 bases between them. This chain's CDR3 is CALTGGARSQGGYTF. For the CDR3, the DNA is TGTGCCCTTACCGGTGGGGCCAGGTCCCAGGGTGGCTACACCTTC.

This chain connects TRBV4-1 to TRBJ1-6, with unresolved D. The germline V and J ends were trimmed by 0 bases and 15 bases, with 21 bases remaining between them. This CDR3 has 16 residues. Germline lookup yields CDR1 MGHRA and CDR2 YSYEKL. The CDR3 coding sequence is TGCGCCAGCAGCCAAGATCCCGGGCCTCCGGAGGAACGCCTCCACTTT. Residues: CASSQDPGPPEERLHF.

The V gene is TRBV27, the J gene TRBJ2-2; D remains ambiguous. Trimming stripped 6 bases from V and 2 bases from J, with 13 bases between. The CDR3 contains 15 residues. Germline V gene sequence: CDR1 MNHEY, CDR2 SMNVEV (reference sequence). The CDR3 region is CASSGPISNTGELFF. The CDR3 nucleotides read TGTGCCAGCAGCGGACCGATTTCTAACACCGGGGAGCTGTTTTTT.

There are a few counts of this clonotype. The CDR3 nucleotides are TGCGCCAGCAGCCAAGAATGGACTAGCGGGAGAGGTGGCACAGATACGCAGTATTTT. It specifies CASSQEWTSGRGGTDTQYF. The chain combines TRBV4-1 with TRBJ2-3, with 13 bases that match TRBD2. Germline assignment: CDR1 MGHRA and CDR2 YSYEKL. CDR3 size: 19 residues. V gave up 0 bases and J gave up 1 base; unmatched junction bases: 7.

V usage is TRBV7-9 and J usage is TRBJ2-1; D may be TRBD1 or TRBD2 (5 bases each). V was clipped by 5 bases and J by 0 bases, with 14 bases between them. Germline V gene sequence: CDR1 SEHNR, CDR2 FQNEAQ (reference sequence). This CDR3 has 16 amino acids. The CDR3 here is CASSPREGTSYNEQFF. CDR3 nucleotide sequence: TGTGCCAGCAGCCCCCGCGAGGGGACCTCCTACAATGAGCAGTTCTTC. The full variable domain, completed using reference TRBV7-9 and TRBJ2-1, is DTGVSQNPRHKITKRGQNVTFRCDPISEHNRLYWYRQTLGQGPEFLTYFQNEAQLEKSRLLSDRFSAERPKGSFSTLEIQRTEQGDSAMYLCASSPREGTSYNEQFFGPGTRLTVL.

This clonotype has just a few counts. V and J are TRBV29-1 and TRBJ2-7; 7 bases are shared with TRBD1. The V gene's germline CDR1 is SQVTM and CDR2 ANQGSEA. The CDR3 covers 14 residues. The V and J ends lost 5 bases and 0 bases, in that order; junction bases with no gene match: 7. CDR3 sequence (DNA): TGCAGCGTTTTTGGGACAGATAGCTCCTACGAGCAGTACTTC. Its protein is CSVFGTDSSYEQYF.

The sample holds a few counts of this clonotype. V is TRBV11-2 and J is TRBJ2-3; D is unclear. Trimming removed 7 bases at V and 6 bases at J, with 11 bases between. The germline CDR1 and CDR2 sequences are SGHAT and FQNNGV. The CDR3 covers 12 residues. This CDR3 is CASIPTGDTQYF. CDR3 in DNA: TGTGCCAGCATCCCCACGGGTGATACGCAGTATTTT.

This clonotype was observed a handful of times. The V and J genes are TRBV7-6 and TRBJ1-1; tentatively, D is TRBD1 (5 bases). The CDR3 runs to 14 residues. Trimming took off 1 base at V and 0 bases at J, with 6 bases between the two ends. Germline CDR1 and CDR2: SGHVS and FNYEAQ. CDR3 coding DNA: TGTGCCAGCAGCTTAGGCAGGGTGAACACTGAAGCTTTCTTT. It encodes CASSLGRVNTEAFF. The whole variable domain, remainder taken from reference TRBV7-6 and TRBJ1-1, is GAGVSQSPRYKVTKRGQDVALRCDPISGHVSLYWYRQALGQGPEFLTYFNYEAQQDKSGLPNDRFSAERPEGSISTLTIQRTEQRDSAMYRCASSLGRVNTEAFFGQGTRLTVV.

V and J are TRBV29-1 and TRBJ2-5, with 12 bases fitting TRBD1. Germline V gene lookup returns CDR1 SQVTM and CDR2 ANQGSEA. The CDR3 totals 14 residues. V was pared by 5 bases and J by 11 bases, with 12 bases of the junction left unmatched. The CDR3 sequence: CSVSGTGGYNEQYF. The CDR3 region has the DNA TGCAGCGTTTCCGGGACAGGGGGCTACAATGAGCAGTACTTC.

The rearrangement joins TRBV25-1 to TRBJ1-6; D gene uncertain. CDR3 length: 18 residues. Germline-derived CDR1 and CDR2 are MGHDK and SYGVNS. V lost 4 bases and J lost 0, with 16 bases in between. The CDR3 spells CASSGQDGLSSYNSPLHF. The CDR3 DNA reads TGTGCCAGCAGTGGCCAAGACGGTCTGAGCTCCTATAATTCACCCCTCCACTTT.

J is TRBJ1-2 and V is TRBV9, with 8 bases fitting TRBD1. The V gene end was trimmed by 3 bases and the J gene end by 10 bases; junction bases not matched to a gene: 8. Germline V lookup: CDR1 SGDLS, CDR2 YYNGEE. The CDR3 spans 13 residues. The CDR3 bases are TGTGCCAGCAGCGACCCGGACAGGGTTCTCTACACCTTC. Translating it yields CASSDPDRVLYTF.

The chain employs TRBV7-2 and TRBJ2-4; 13 positions match TRBD2. The J call is doubtful: the DNA matches TRBJ2-7 better. The germline CDR1 and CDR2 sequences are SGHTA and FQGNSA. There are 16 residues in the CDR3. The DNA for the CDR3 is TGTGCCAGCAGCCGGGCGGGGACTAGCGGGGATTCCGAGCAGTACTTC. Amino acid sequence: CASSRAGTSGDSEQYF.

This clonotype was recorded a few times. The V and J genes are TRBV12-3 or TRBV12-4 and TRBJ2-7; TRBD1 matches at 9 bases. This CDR3 contains 16 residues. The V and J ends lost 1 base and 3 bases, in that order; junction bases with no gene match: 7. The CDR3 sequence: CASSLVGTGNFYEQYF. CDR3 in DNA: TGTGCCAGCAGTTTAGTCGGGACAGGGAATTTCTACGAGCAGTACTTC.

The rearrangement links TRBV20-1 to TRBJ1-6; the D is unclear. CDR1 is DFQATT and CDR2 is SNEGSKA in the germline V gene (reference sequence). The CDR3 has 15 residues. The V end was cut by 1 base, the J end by 7 bases, with 14 bases between. The CDR3 DNA is TGCAGTGCTAGAGGTGGAGGACCGGGGAATTCACCCCTCCACTTT. Protein sequence: CSARGGGPGNSPLHF.

This clonotype was seen ten or more times. The CDR3, as DNA: TGTGCCAGCAGCTTAGTGAGGGGAGAGACCCAGTACTTC. Residues: CASSLVRGETQYF. The chain combines TRBV7-2 with TRBJ2-5, with D possibly called TRBD1 or TRBD2 (5 bases each). The CDR3 length is 13 residues. Germline CDR1 SGHTA, CDR2 FQGNSA. The germline V and J ends were trimmed by 1 base and 4 bases, with 7 bases remaining between them.